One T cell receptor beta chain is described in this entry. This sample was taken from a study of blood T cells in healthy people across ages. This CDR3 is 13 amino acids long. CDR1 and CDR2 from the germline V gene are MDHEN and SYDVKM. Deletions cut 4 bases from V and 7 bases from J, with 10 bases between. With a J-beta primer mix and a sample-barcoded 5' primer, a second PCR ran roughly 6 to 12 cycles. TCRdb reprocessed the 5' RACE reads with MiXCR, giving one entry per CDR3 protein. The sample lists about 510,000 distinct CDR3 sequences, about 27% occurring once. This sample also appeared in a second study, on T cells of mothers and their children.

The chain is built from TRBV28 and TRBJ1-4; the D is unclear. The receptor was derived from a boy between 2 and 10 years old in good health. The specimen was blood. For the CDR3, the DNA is TGTGCCAGCAGTTCCCCCGGGCCTGAAAAACTGTTTTTT. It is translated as CASSSPGPEKLFF.